What follows is one TCR beta chain and its context. Produced via immunoSEQ multiplex PCR; TCRdb's table is partial and in-frame only. The repertoire holds 85,000 to 100,000 clones, more than 85% seen once, with about 8.8% in the top ten. V lost 4 bases to trimming and J lost 0 bases, with 6 bases between them. The CDR3 consists of 13 residues. The germline V gene has CDR1 SNHLY and CDR2 FYNNEI. The sample comes from a study of control samples from healthy donors and cancer patients. The sample was blood. This TCR derives from a man younger than 35 in good health. The rearrangement links TRBV2 to TRBJ1-1; D unresolved. The chain's CDR3 is CASSGPVNTEAFF. The CDR3 DNA reads TGTGCCAGCAGTGGGCCTGTGAACACTGAAGCTTTCTTT.